This TCR beta chain was observed in a study of T cell repertoires in aging, cancer and after chemotherapy. Study conclusions and caveats: Untreated cancer patients had significantly lower blood TCR diversity than age-matched healthy donors. The repertoire data cannot show anything about immunological memory following chemotherapy.

Trimming stripped 2 bases from V and 1 base from J, with 11 bases between. Germline assignment: CDR1 MNHEY and CDR2 SVGAGI. The CDR3 is 15 amino acids. With regard to this clonotype: The antigen remains unidentified.

TRB rearrangements spanning V, D and J were amplified using mixed TRB-A/B primers. TCRdb reanalysed the multiplex PCR reads using MiXCR and keeps one entry per CDR3 protein. This table has roughly 6,200 distinct CDR3 sequences, 27% appearing once. TCR beta rearrangements were amplified from peripheral blood genomic DNA. Material for sequencing was blood. The genes are TRBV6-5 and TRBJ1-1, with unresolved D. This clonotype was obtained from a human donor in good health. The CDR3 DNA sequence: TGTGCCAGCAGTTACCCCCCACCGACGAACACTGAAGCTTTCTTT. It codes for CASSYPPPTNTEAFF.